This T cell receptor (beta chain) was sequenced for a study of cytomegalovirus exposure and HLA in healthy donors. At the level of the study: Falling in the Caucasian-associated ancestry cluster were less than 85% of 398 genotyped donors.

Trimming stripped 0 bases from V and 4 bases from J, with 16 bases between. CDR3 length equals 16 residues. Germline loops: CDR1 MNHEY, CDR2 SMNVEV (reference sequence). Study-wide results and caveats: TCR beta chains associated with HLA were, in a later analysis, more clonally expanded than equally common others.

While unrecorded immune exposures were likely, the donors were nominally healthy when sampled. To note about this clone: Its antigen is unidentified.

PCR employed 60 Vbeta and 13 Jbeta primers. Per the original methods: Later, tens of millions of unique TCR beta chains were counted in an analysis, and about 10 million of them were shared. Profiling relied on immunoSEQ multiplex PCR, and the TCRdb table lists in-frame clones only, not all of them. That table supplies the V and J calls and clone size; D and trimming were determined from the DNA. The sample lists just over 85,000 clones, 76% occurring once. The sequence derives from a man between 40 and 49 years old in good health and CMV-seronegative. This sequence joins TRBV27 and TRBJ2-7; tentatively, D is TRBD2 (7 bases). The source material was PBMCs. DNA of the CDR3: TGTGCCAGCAGTTTATCGGGGGGGCAAACTTCATACGAGCAGTACTTC. It is translated as CASSLSGGQTSYEQYF.